The rows below give T cell receptor beta chains drawn from one sample of a study of shared clonotypes between healthy human individuals. Clones were read by immunoSEQ multiplex PCR, and TCRdb kept only the in-frame ones, dropping some. This table has about 1.1 million clones, 60% to 85% appearing once. The sequenced sample consisted of memory CD4+ T cells from PBMCs. These receptor sequences come from a man younger than 30 in good health. Some clones in this sample may be carry-over from other donors' samples. The CDR3 runs from the conserved cysteine through the conserved F or W. A D gene is named only where the DNA matches it firmly. Not every row has a clone size; where given, it reads once, few, many or a size class.

J gene | D gene | clone size | CDR3 length | V gene | CDR3 protein | CDR3 DNA
TRBJ1-5 | . | . | 14 | TRBV6-6 | CASSYLNSNQPQHF | TGTGCCAGCAGTTATCTTAATAGCAATCAGCCCCAGCATTTT
TRBJ2-2 | . | . | 13 | TRBV11-3 | CASSFKYGGELFF | TGTGCCAGCAGCTTTAAGTACGGCGGGGAGCTGTTTTTT
TRBJ1-5 | . | few | 13 | TRBV7-2 | CASSKGQNQPQHF | TGTGCCAGCAGCAAGGGCCAAAATCAGCCCCAGCATTTT
TRBJ1-2 | . | . | 14 | TRBV19 | CASTYRGSNYGYTF | TGTGCCAGTACCTACCGGGGGAGTAACTATGGCTACACCTTC
TRBJ1-1 | . | once | 15 | TRBV6-1 | CASGGGNSGNTEAFF | TGTGCCAGCGGGGGGGGAAACAGTGGGAACACTGAAGCTTTCTTT
TRBJ2-5 | TRBD2 | . | 16 | TRBV28 | CASSPGTSGSVQTQYF | TGTGCCAGCAGTCCCGGGACTAGCGGGAGTGTTCAGACCCAGTACTTC
TRBJ1-1 | . | . | 14 | TRBV5-1 | CASSWGPGGTEAFF | TGCGCCAGCAGTTGGGGGCCTGGGGGCACTGAAGCTTTCTTT
TRBJ2-1 | TRBD2 | . | 15 | TRBV5-6 | CASTAGLAGSNEQFF | TGTGCCAGCACCGCCGGGCTAGCGGGCTCGAATGAGCAGTTCTTC
TRBJ1-1 | . | few | 15 | TRBV5-1 | CASSLDGFGNTEAFF | TGCGCCAGCAGCTTGGACGGTTTTGGGAACACTGAAGCTTTCTTT
TRBJ1-5 | . | . | 23 | TRBV1 | CTSSQDLRQGPSSRLASNQPQHF | TGCACCAGCAGCCAAGATCTTCGACAGGGGCCATCGTCCCGCCTTGCGAGCAATCAGCCCCAGCATTTT
TRBJ2-2 | . | . | 13 | TRBV28 | CASSFRLTGELFF | TGTGCCAGCAGTTTCCGACTCACCGGGGAGCTGTTTTTT
TRBJ2-7 | TRBD2 | . | 15 | TRBV5-1 | CASSFLAGGPGEQYF | TGCGCCAGCAGCTTCCTAGCGGGAGGGCCTGGGGAGCAGTACTTC
TRBJ1-2 | . | . | 13 | TRBV5-1 | CASSLNGDYGYTF | TGCGCCAGCAGCTTGAACGGGGACTATGGCTACACCTTC
TRBJ2-7 | TRBD2 | . | 18 | TRBV5-4 | CASSPPGLAGGYTYEQYF | TGTGCCAGCAGCCCCCCGGGACTAGCGGGAGGGTACACCTACGAGCAGTACTTC
TRBJ1-1 | . | . | 12 | TRBV6-5 | CASRSMGTEAFF | TGTGCCAGCAGATCGATGGGCACTGAAGCCTTCTTT
TRBJ1-2 | TRBD1 | . | 14 | TRBV11-2 | CASTQMGQHYGYTF | TGTGCCAGCACCCAAATGGGACAGCACTATGGCTACACCTTC
TRBJ2-1 | . | few | 11 | TRBV6-6 | CASSPATHQFF | TGTGCCAGCAGCCCCGCGACCCACCAGTTCTTC
TRBJ1-1 | . | few | 14 | TRBV29-1 | CSVEDRAGNTEAFF | TGCAGCGTTGAAGATCGAGCGGGGAACACTGAAGCTTTCTTT
TRBJ1-2 | . | . | 13 | TRBV30 | CAWSEQGRGGYTF | TGTGCCTGGAGTGAGCAGGGCCGGGGAGGCTACACCTTC
TRBJ1-2 | . | . | 14 | TRBV11-2 | CASTIGRPNYGYTF | TGTGCCAGCACAATAGGGCGACCTAACTATGGCTACACCTTC
TRBJ1-1 | . | . | 14 | TRBV2 | CATGEGPRATEAFF | TGTGCCACAGGTGAGGGGCCCAGGGCCACTGAAGCTTTCTTT
TRBJ2-7 | TRBD2 | . | 18 | TRBV27 | CASTPGFQLAGGIYEQYF | TGTGCCAGCACACCGGGATTTCAGCTAGCGGGAGGAATCTACGAGCAGTACTTC
TRBJ2-1 | TRBD2 | . | 14 | TRBV6-6 | CASSYHGLGAEQFF | TGTGCCAGCAGTTACCACGGACTAGGCGCTGAGCAGTTCTTC
TRBJ2-3 | . | . | 19 | TRBV5-1 | CASSSRPPPAWDGTDTQYF | TGCGCCAGCAGCTCCCGGCCTCCGCCAGCGTGGGATGGCACAGATACGCAGTATTTT
TRBJ2-2 | . | . | 13 | TRBV2 | CASSEDRTGELFF | TGTGCCAGCAGTGAAGATAGGACCGGGGAGCTGTTTTTT
TRBJ2-1 | . | . | 14 | TRBV19 | CASSMLAKGNEQFF | TGTGCCAGTAGTATGCTAGCGAAGGGCAATGAGCAGTTCTTC
TRBJ2-1 | TRBD2 | . | 16 | TRBV29-1 | CSVELGLASSYNEQFF | TGCAGCGTTGAGTTGGGACTAGCAAGCTCCTACAATGAGCAGTTCTTC
TRBJ2-6 | . | . | 15 | TRBV30 | CAWSELGAGANVLTF | TGTGCCTGGAGTGAACTGGGGGCTGGGGCCAACGTCCTGACTTTC
TRBJ1-1 | . | . | 13 | TRBV18 | CASSPQGFGEAFF | TGTGCCAGCTCACCGCAGGGGTTCGGTGAAGCTTTCTTT
TRBJ2-1 | . | . | 14 | TRBV7-2 | CASSSTGSDNEQFF | TGTGCCAGCAGCTCCACGGGATCCGACAATGAGCAGTTCTTC
TRBJ2-3 | . | . | 16 | TRBV7-3 | CASSLTRNLGSDTQYF | TGTGCCAGCAGCCTGACTAGGAACTTGGGGTCGGATACGCAGTATTTT
TRBJ2-1 | . | . | 10 | TRBV7-2 | CASGPRGEFF | TGTGCCAGCGGCCCCCGGGGAGAGTTCTTC
TRBJ2-7 | . | . | 14 | TRBV27 | CATTDVGGSYEQYF | TGTGCCACCACGGATGTCGGGGGCTCCTACGAGCAGTACTTC
TRBJ1-4 | TRBD1 | . | 19 | TRBV7-9 | CASSLPLGTGRVTNEKLFF | TGTGCCAGCAGCCTCCCCCTTGGGACAGGGAGGGTAACTAATGAAAAACTGTTTTTT
TRBJ2-1 | . | . | 13 | TRBV30 | CACSPSSYNEQFF | TGTGCCTGTAGCCCCAGCTCCTACAATGAGCAGTTCTTC
TRBJ2-1 | TRBD2 | . | 16 | TRBV30 | CAWSSARDYSYNEQFF | TGTGCCTGGAGTTCTGCCCGGGACTACTCCTACAATGAGCAGTTCTTC
TRBJ2-5 | TRBD1 | . | 15 | TRBV18 | CASSPPHGTEETQYF | TGTGCCAGCTCACCACCTCACGGGACAGAAGAGACCCAGTACTTC
TRBJ2-7 | TRBD1 | . | 15 | TRBV10-1 | CASSTPGQGVYEQYF | TGCGCCAGCTCCACTCCGGGACAGGGGGTCTACGAGCAGTACTTC
TRBJ1-5 | TRBD1 | . | 16 | TRBV7-2 | CASSPRSGGIDQPQHF | TGTGCCAGCAGCCCTCGGTCAGGGGGCATCGATCAGCCCCAGCATTTT
TRBJ1-3 | TRBD1 | . | 16 | TRBV18 | CASSPQRTGAGNTIYF | TGTGCCAGCTCACCCCAGAGGACAGGGGCTGGAAACACCATATATTTT
TRBJ2-1 | TRBD1 | . | 14 | TRBV30 | CAWTRDRVGNEQFF | TGTGCCTGGACCCGAGACAGGGTAGGCAATGAGCAGTTCTTC
TRBJ2-7 | TRBD2 | once | 15 | TRBV5-1 | CASSLELAGPHEQYF | TGCGCCAGCAGCTTGGAACTAGCGGGACCCCACGAGCAGTACTTC
TRBJ2-7 | TRBD1 | . | 14 | TRBV10-3 | CAISERTGAYEQYF | TGTGCCATCAGTGAGAGGACAGGAGCCTACGAGCAGTACTTC
TRBJ2-1 | TRBD2 | . | 18 | TRBV7-3 | CASSFHSPLAGTYNEQFF | TGTGCCAGCAGCTTCCACTCGCCCCTAGCGGGGACTTACAATGAGCAGTTCTTC
TRBJ1-6 | . | . | 15 | TRBV7-9 | CASSFRTAVDSPLHF | TGTGCCAGCAGCTTCCGAACCGCGGTGGATTCACCCCTCCACTTT
TRBJ1-4 | . | . | 16 | TRBV6-1 | CASSEAGYATNEKLFF | TGTGCCAGCAGTGAAGCGGGCTATGCAACTAATGAAAAACTGTTTTTT
TRBJ2-2 | . | few | 14 | TRBV30 | CAWSVWGTTGELFF | TGTGCCTGGAGTGTCTGGGGGACCACCGGGGAGCTGTTTTTT
TRBJ2-7 | TRBD2 | . | 15 | TRBV4-2 | CASSQVLAGGYEQYF | TGTGCCAGCAGCCAAGTATTGGCGGGAGGGTACGAGCAGTACTTC
TRBJ1-5 | . | . | 15 | TRBV15 | CATSGWGTSNQPQHF | TGTGCCACCAGCGGTTGGGGGACTAGCAATCAGCCCCAGCATTTT
TRBJ2-1 | TRBD2 | few | 17 | TRBV4-2 | CASSPLLKGLAPNEQFF | TGTGCCAGCAGCCCTTTATTAAAGGGACTAGCGCCTAATGAGCAGTTCTTC
TRBJ2-1 | . | . | 12 | TRBV2 | CASSFTGTEQFF | TGTGCCAGCAGCTTCACCGGGACCGAGCAGTTCTTC
TRBJ2-3 | . | . | 15 | TRBV10-1 | CASSEEGASTDTQYF | TGCGCCAGCAGTGAGGAGGGCGCAAGCACAGATACGCAGTATTTT
TRBJ1-3 | . | . | 15 | TRBV11-2 | CASSLAYGAGNTIYF | TGTGCCAGCAGCTTAGCGTACGGGGCTGGAAACACCATATATTTT
TRBJ2-3 | . | . | 15 | TRBV5-5 | CASSPPGTSTDTQYF | TGTGCCAGCAGCCCGCCCGGGACTAGCACAGATACGCAGTATTTT
TRBJ2-1 | . | once | 15 | TRBV11-2 | CASSLAGTVGDEQFF | TGTGCCAGCAGCTTAGCAGGGACGGTGGGTGATGAGCAGTTCTTC
TRBJ2-7 | . | . | 16 | TRBV28 | CASSTLGGVPSYEQYF | TGTGCCAGCAGTACCCTTGGCGGCGTCCCTTCCTACGAGCAGTACTTC
TRBJ2-3 | . | . | 16 | TRBV5-4 | CASSLGTVRLSNTQYF | TGTGCCAGCAGCTTGGGGACAGTGAGACTTAGCAATACGCAGTATTTT
TRBJ1-5 | TRBD1 | many | 15 | TRBV28 | CASSAGTGTNQPQHF | TGTGCCAGCAGTGCGGGGACAGGGACGAATCAGCCCCAGCATTTT
TRBJ1-1 | . | . | 11 | TRBV20-1 | CSASILTEAFF | TGCAGTGCTAGTATCTTAACAGAAGCTTTCTTT
TRBJ2-7 | . | once | 11 | TRBV29-1 | CSARDIYEQYF | TGCAGCGCCCGGGACATTTACGAGCAGTACTTC